Listed below are T cell receptor beta chains from one sample, sequenced in a study of shared clonotypes between healthy human individuals. TCRdb's copy holds only in-frame clones and misses some; the assay was immunoSEQ multiplex PCR. Among millions of clones listed, over 85% were seen once. The sample consisted of naive CD8+ T cells sorted from blood. The receptor source for this set is a man aged 18 to 30 in good health. Each CDR3 is given with its conserved first and last residue. The D gene is left open where the match is weak. A row's size may be missing; if present it is once, few, many or a size class.

D,J,size,V,DNA,CDR3
TRBD2,TRBJ2-5,.,TRBV28,TGTGCCAGCAGCTCTGGACTAGCGGCAGAGACCCAGTACTTC,CASSSGLAAETQYF
.,TRBJ2-1,.,TRBV5-1,TGCGCCAGCAGCTTTTTTCCCCAGGGAGGAGCGGCTGACAATGAGCAGTTCTTC,CASSFFPQGGAADNEQFF
TRBD2,TRBJ2-7,.,TRBV5-4,TGTGCCAGCAGCCCGGGGGGCTACGAGCAGTACTTC,CASSPGGYEQYF
.,TRBJ2-7,.,TRBV7-9,TGTGCCAGCAGCTTATCGGCGGCCGCGGCGTACGAGCAGTACTTC,CASSLSAAAAYEQYF
.,TRBJ1-2,.,TRBV4-3,TGCGCCAGCAGCCAAGGCCTCCCGCCCTCTAACTATGGCTACACCTTC,CASSQGLPPSNYGYTF
.,TRBJ2-7,.,TRBV2,TGTGCCAGCTTTAAGGGATTCTACGAGCAGTACTTC,CASFKGFYEQYF
.,TRBJ2-2,.,TRBV29-1,TGCAGCGTTCGGACCGCGAACACCGGGGAGCTGTTTTTT,CSVRTANTGELFF
TRBD1,TRBJ1-5,.,TRBV19,TGTGCCAGTACTTCAAGAACGGAGGGGGCAAGGAGGGGCAATCAGCCCCAGCATTTT,CASTSRTEGARRGNQPQHF
.,TRBJ2-5,.,TRBV4-1,TGCGCCAGCAGCCAAGATGGGCCCTACCTACCCAAAGAGACCCAGTACTTC,CASSQDGPYLPKETQYF
TRBD1,TRBJ2-7,once,TRBV9,TGTGCCAGCAGCGCCGGGACAGGGAGGGGCGAGCAGTACTTC,CASSAGTGRGEQYF
.,TRBJ1-6,.,TRBV12-5,TGTGCTAGTGGCCCCCCCGAGGGCTCCTATAATTCACCCCTCCACTTT,CASGPPEGSYNSPLHF
TRBD1,TRBJ1-1,.,TRBV27,TGTGCCAGCAGAACGACAGGGGGAGGCACTGAAGCTTTCTTT,CASRTTGGGTEAFF
.,TRBJ1-1,.,TRBV4-2,TGTGCCAGCAGCCAGGACGGGACTCAGGAAGCTTTCTTT,CASSQDGTQEAFF
TRBD1,TRBJ1-1,.,TRBV19,TGTGCCAGTCGCCGGGACAGGGAAGGGCTGAACACTGAAGCTTTCTTT,CASRRDREGLNTEAFF
TRBD1,TRBJ2-7,.,TRBV11-2,TGTGCCAGCAGCACCTCTTTTGGGGACAGGTCCTACGAGCAGTACTTC,CASSTSFGDRSYEQYF
.,TRBJ2-7,.,TRBV7-6,TGTGCCAGCAGCGAAAAGTTCAGGGGCCCCCTCTACGAGCAGTACTTC,CASSEKFRGPLYEQYF
.,TRBJ2-1,.,TRBV6-1,TGTGCCAGCAGTGACCGGGGCTTAACCTACAATGAGCAGTTCTTC,CASSDRGLTYNEQFF
TRBD2,TRBJ2-7,.,TRBV5-4,TGTGCCAGCAGCACGCAGGGGGGACTAGCCTTATACGAGCAGTACTTC,CASSTQGGLALYEQYF
.,TRBJ1-6,.,TRBV7-9,TGTGCCAGCTGTGACGAGGGCCTTAATTCACCCCTCCACTTT,CASCDEGLNSPLHF
.,TRBJ2-3,.,TRBV10-2,TGCGCCAGCAGTTCCACGTGGGGTGATACGCAGTATTTT,CASSSTWGDTQYF
.,TRBJ2-7,.,TRBV7-9,TGTGCCAGCAGCTTAGCGCCCGCCTACGAGCAGTACTTC,CASSLAPAYEQYF
.,TRBJ2-2,.,TRBV27,TGTGCCAGCAGTCCGACAGGGAGGTACACCGGGGAGCTGTTTTTT,CASSPTGRYTGELFF
TRBD2,TRBJ2-7,.,TRBV5-6,TGTGCCAGCAGCGTTGCGACTAGCGGGATCCACGAGCAGTACTTC,CASSVATSGIHEQYF
.,TRBJ2-3,.,TRBV9,TGTGCCAGCAGCTCATTATCCACAGATACGCAGTATTTT,CASSSLSTDTQYF